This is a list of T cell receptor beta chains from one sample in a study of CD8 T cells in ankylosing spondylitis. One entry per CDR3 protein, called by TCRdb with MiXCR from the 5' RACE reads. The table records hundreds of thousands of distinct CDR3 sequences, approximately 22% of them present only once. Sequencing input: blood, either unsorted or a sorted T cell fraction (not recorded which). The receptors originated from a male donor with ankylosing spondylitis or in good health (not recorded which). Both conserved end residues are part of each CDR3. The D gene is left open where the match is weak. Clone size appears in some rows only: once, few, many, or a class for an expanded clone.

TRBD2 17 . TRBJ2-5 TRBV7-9 CASSPWTSEDLQGTQYF TGTGCCAGCAGCCCCTGGACTAGCGAAGATCTCCAGGGGACCCAGTACTTC
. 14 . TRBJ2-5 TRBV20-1 CSALLTILQETQYF TGCAGTGCCCTCCTGACTATACTACAAGAGACCCAGTACTTC
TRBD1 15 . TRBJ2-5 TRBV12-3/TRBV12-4 CASSPGQGIRETQYF TGTGCCAGCAGCCCGGGACAGGGAATAAGAGAGACCCAGTACTTC
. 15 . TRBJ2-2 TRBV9 CASSPPNLNTGELFF TGTGCCAGCAGCCCCCCTAACTTGAACACCGGGGAGCTGTTTTTT
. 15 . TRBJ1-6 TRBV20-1 CSARPSYSGNSPLHF TGCAGTGCTAGGCCGTCGTACAGTGGCAATTCACCCCTCCACTTT
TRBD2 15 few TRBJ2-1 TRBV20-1 CSARVLAGGLREQFF TGCAGTGCTAGAGTACTAGCGGGGGGTCTCCGGGAGCAGTTCTTC
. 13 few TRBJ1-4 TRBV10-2 CASSPGANEKLFF TGCGCCAGCAGTCCGGGTGCCAATGAAAAACTGTTTTTT
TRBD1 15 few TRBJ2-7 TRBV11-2 CASSLPQTGGYEQYF TGTGCCAGCAGCTTACCCCAGACAGGGGGCTACGAGCAGTACTTC
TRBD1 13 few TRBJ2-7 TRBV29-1 CSVEGGTGIEQYF TGCAGCGTTGAGGGAGGGACAGGGATCGAGCAGTACTTC
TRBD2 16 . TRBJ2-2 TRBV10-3 CAALTSGGLLNGELFF TGTGCCGCACTGACTAGCGGGGGCCTACTGAACGGGGAGCTGTTTTTT
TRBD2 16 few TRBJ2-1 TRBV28 CASSYAASGVYNEQFF TGTGCCAGCAGTTATGCGGCCAGCGGGGTCTACAATGAGCAGTTCTTC
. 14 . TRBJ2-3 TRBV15 CATSRARFEDTQYF TGTGCCACCAGCAGAGCACGATTTGAGGATACGCAGTATTTT
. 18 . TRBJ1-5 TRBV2 CASGGGQPIPYSNQPQHF TGTGCCAGCGGGGGGGGGCAGCCGATTCCTTATAGCAATCAGCCCCAGCATTTT
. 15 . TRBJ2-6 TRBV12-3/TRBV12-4 CASSDPISGANVLTF TGTGCCAGCAGTGATCCGATCTCTGGGGCCAACGTCCTGACTTTC
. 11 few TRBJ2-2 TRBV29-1 CSVDGGRELFF TGCAGCGTTGACGGAGGGAGGGAGCTGTTTTTT
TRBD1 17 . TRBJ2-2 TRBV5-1 CASSSIRDRGITGELFF TGCGCCAGCAGCTCGATCCGGGACAGGGGGATCACCGGGGAGCTGTTTTTT
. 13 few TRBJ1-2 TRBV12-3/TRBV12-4 CASSPTERAGYTF TGTGCCAGCAGTCCGACAGAACGGGCTGGCTACACCTTC
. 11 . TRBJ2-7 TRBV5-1 CASSGTTGQYF TGCGCCAGCAGCGGGACAACCGGGCAGTACTTC
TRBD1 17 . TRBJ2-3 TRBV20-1 CSARDLGDRGRTDTQYF TGCAGTGCTAGAGATTTGGGGGACAGGGGCAGGACAGATACGCAGTATTTT
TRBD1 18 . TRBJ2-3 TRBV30 CAWSALVSGTDSTDTQYF TGTGCCTGGAGTGCCCTTGTATCCGGGACAGATAGCACAGATACGCAGTATTTT
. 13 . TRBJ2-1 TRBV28 CASSLRTYNEQFF TGTGCCAGCAGTTTACGCACCTACAATGAGCAGTTCTTC
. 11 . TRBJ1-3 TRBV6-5 CASRAGNTIYF TGTGCCAGCAGGGCTGGAAACACCATATATTTT
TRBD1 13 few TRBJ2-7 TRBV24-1 CATRGTGTSEQYF TGTGCCACCAGGGGGACAGGAACCTCCGAGCAGTACTTC
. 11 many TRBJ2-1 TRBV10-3 CAIREGNEQFF TGTGCCATCAGGGAAGGCAATGAGCAGTTCTTC
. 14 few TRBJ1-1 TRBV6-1 CASSLMDTNTEAFF TGTGCCAGCAGCCTTATGGACACGAACACTGAAGCTTTCTTT
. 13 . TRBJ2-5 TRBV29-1 CSVGGDLRETQYF TGCAGCGTTGGGGGGGATCTAAGGGAGACCCAGTACTTC
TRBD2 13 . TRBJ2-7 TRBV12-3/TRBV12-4 CASSERGDYEQYF TGTGCCAGCAGTGAACGGGGGGACTACGAGCAGTACTTC
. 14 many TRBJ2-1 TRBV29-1 CSVGEPSSYNEQFF TGCAGCGTTGGCGAGCCATCCTCCTACAATGAGCAGTTCTTC
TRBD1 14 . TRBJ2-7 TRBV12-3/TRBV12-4 CASIRRDRAYEQYF TGTGCCAGCATCCGCCGGGACAGGGCCTACGAGCAGTACTTC
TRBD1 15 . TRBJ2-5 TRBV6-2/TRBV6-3 CASSYLTGDQETQYF TGTGCCAGCAGTTACCTGACAGGGGACCAAGAGACCCAGTACTTC
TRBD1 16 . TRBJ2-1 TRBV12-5 CASATTGTGGYYEQFF TGTGCTAGTGCCACGACCGGGACAGGGGGCTACTATGAGCAGTTCTTC
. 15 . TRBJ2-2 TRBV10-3 CAISVEGPGTGELFF TGTGCCATCAGTGTTGAGGGGCCGGGCACCGGGGAGCTGTTTTTT